This T cell receptor beta chain was documented in a study of response to subunit inactivated influenza vaccine. One entry per CDR3 protein results from TCRdb running MiXCR on the RT-PCR reads. The data show under 950,000 distinct CDR3 sequences, with around 20% seen just once and roughly 10% held by the top ten. From germline, CDR1 is SNHLY and CDR2 FYNNEI. V lost 5 bases and J lost 3; bases outside the gene matches: 10. The length of the CDR3 is 16 residues. Findings and limits, study-wide: The authors put forward the suggestion that each seasonal influenza vaccination may bring in only a limited number of new T cells.

This clonotype has just a few counts. Its antigen is undetermined. This clonotype was obtained from a man in his fifties or sixties who received an inactivated influenza vaccine. The V call is TRBV2, the J call TRBJ2-5; TRBD1 aligns across 9 bases. The sequencing used PBMCs from blood, collected around 5 days after vaccination. The CDR3 DNA is TGTGCCAGCAGTTACACCGGGACAGGGCCCAAAGAGACCCAGTACTTC. Protein product: CASSYTGTGPKETQYF.